This T cell receptor (beta chain) derives from a study of blood T cell repertoires in COVID-19. Overall study: The United States, Italy and Spain supplied acute and convalescent COVID-19 samples. The analysed material was cDNA or gDNA that came from T cells, B-cell-depleted T cells, or PBMCs.

Assay used: immunoSEQ multiplex PCR; TCRdb lists only in-frame clones, some missing. The sample contains 60,000 to 75,000 clones, 87% of which appear only once. J was trimmed by 5 bases and V by 7 bases; bases with no gene match: 7. The CDR3 consists of 15 residues. Germline CDR1 MNHEY, CDR2 SMNVEV (reference sequence). The sample taken for sequencing was peripheral blood. The V and J genes are TRBV27 and TRBJ2-2; 10 nucleotides match TRBD2. This TCR was sampled from a man between 45 and 60 years old with active COVID-19. This chain's CDR3 is CASIAQAGGTGELFF. The DNA for the CDR3 is TGTGCCAGCATAGCCCAAGCGGGAGGGACCGGGGAGCTGTTTTTT.